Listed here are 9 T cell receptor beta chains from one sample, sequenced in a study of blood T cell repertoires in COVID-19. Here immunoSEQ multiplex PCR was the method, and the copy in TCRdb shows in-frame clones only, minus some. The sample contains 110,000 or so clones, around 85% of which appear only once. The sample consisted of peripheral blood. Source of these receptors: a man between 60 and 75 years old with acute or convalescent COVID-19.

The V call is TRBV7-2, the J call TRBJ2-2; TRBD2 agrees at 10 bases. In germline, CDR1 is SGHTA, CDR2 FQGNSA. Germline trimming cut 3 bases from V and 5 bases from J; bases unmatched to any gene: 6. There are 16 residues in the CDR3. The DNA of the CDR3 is TGTGCCAGCAGCTTCGAAGCGGGAGGGGAAACCGGGGAGCTGTTTTTT. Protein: CASSFEAGGETGELFF. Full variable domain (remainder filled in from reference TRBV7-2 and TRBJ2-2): GAGVSQSPSNKVTEKGKDVELRCDPISGHTALYWYRQSLGQGLEFLIYFQGNSAPDKSGLPSDRFSAERTGGSVSTLTIQRTQQEDSAVYLCASSFEAGGETGELFFGEGSRLTVL.

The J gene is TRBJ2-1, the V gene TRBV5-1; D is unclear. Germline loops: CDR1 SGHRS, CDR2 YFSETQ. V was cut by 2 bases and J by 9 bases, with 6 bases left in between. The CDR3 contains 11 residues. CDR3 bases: TGCGCCAGCAGCTTAGAGGTTGAGCAGTTCTTC. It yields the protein CASSLEVEQFF.

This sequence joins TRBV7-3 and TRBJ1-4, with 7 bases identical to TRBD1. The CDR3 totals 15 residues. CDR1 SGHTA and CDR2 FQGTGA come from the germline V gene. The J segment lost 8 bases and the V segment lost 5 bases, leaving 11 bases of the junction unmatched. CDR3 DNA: TGTGCCAGCAGCCCTTCGACAGGGAAGTTGGAAAAACTGTTTTTT. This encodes CASSPSTGKLEKLFF.

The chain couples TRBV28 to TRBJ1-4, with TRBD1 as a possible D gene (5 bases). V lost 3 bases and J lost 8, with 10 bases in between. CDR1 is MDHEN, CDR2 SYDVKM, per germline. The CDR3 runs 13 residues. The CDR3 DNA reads TGTGCCAGCAGTTTTGACAGCGGGGAAAAACTGTTTTTT. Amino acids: CASSFDSGEKLFF.

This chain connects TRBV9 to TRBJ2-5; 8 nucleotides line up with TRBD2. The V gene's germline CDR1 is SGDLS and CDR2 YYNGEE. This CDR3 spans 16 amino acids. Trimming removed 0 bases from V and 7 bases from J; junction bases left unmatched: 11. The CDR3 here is CASSVAPQREMATQYF. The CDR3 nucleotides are TGTGCCAGCAGCGTAGCCCCCCAGCGGGAGATGGCGACCCAGTACTTC.

In nucleotides, the CDR3 is TGCAGCGTTGAAGAGGGGTCTTCAGGGAACTATGGCTACACCTTC. As protein: CSVEEGSSGNYGYTF. V is TRBV29-1 and J is TRBJ1-2; weak D call: TRBD1 (5 bases). The CDR3 contains 15 residues. Germline V lookup: CDR1 SQVTM, CDR2 ANQGSEA. V dropped 0 bases and J dropped 2 bases, with 13 bases sitting between them.

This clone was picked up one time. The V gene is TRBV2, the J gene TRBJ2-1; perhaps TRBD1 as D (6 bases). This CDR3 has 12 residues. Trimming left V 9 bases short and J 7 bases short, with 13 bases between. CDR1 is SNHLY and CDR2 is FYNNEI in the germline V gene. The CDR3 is CARRTETNEQFF. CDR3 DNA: TGTGCCAGACGGACAGAGACAAATGAGCAGTTCTTC.

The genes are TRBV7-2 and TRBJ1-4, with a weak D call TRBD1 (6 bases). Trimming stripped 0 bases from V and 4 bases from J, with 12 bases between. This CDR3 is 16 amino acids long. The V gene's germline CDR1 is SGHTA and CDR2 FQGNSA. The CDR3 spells CASSLARGQINEKLFF. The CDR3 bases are TGTGCCAGCAGCTTAGCGCGAGGACAGATTAATGAAAAACTGTTTTTT.

The CDR3 loop reads CASSLRLMSYEQYF. CDR3 nucleotides: TGTGCCAGCAGTTTACGGTTGATGTCCTACGAGCAGTACTTC. This sequence joins TRBV27 and TRBJ2-7; D is uncertain. Trimming shortened V by 2 bases and J by 1 base, and 9 bases separated the two germline ends. The CDR3 totals 14 residues. Germline CDR1 is MNHEY and CDR2 is SMNVEV (reference sequence).